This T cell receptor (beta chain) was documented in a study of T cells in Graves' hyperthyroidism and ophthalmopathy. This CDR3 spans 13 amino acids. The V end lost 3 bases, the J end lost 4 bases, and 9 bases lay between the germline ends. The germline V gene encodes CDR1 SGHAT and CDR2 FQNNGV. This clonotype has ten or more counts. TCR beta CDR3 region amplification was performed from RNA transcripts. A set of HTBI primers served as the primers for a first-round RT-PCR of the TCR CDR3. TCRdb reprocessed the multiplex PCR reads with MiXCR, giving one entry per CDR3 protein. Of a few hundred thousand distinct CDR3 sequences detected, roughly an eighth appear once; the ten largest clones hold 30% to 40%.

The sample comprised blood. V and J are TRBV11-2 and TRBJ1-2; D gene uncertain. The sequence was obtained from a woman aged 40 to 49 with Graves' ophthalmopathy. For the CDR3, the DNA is TGTGCCAGCAGCTTTGCCCTTGGCTATGGCTACACCTTC. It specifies CASSFALGYGYTF.